This T cell receptor beta chain is from a study of CD8+CD57+ T cells in acquired aplastic anemia (dated by TCRdb to about 2018). As for the study more broadly: Extracted DNA from sorted CD4+ and CD8+ cells averaged approximately 3 ug, ranging from roughly 0.17 to 27.4 ug. For healthy donor samples, the average read count was about 9.8 million for CD4+ cells and roughly 12 million for CD8+ cells.

Points on this clonotype: The clone's antigen remains unknown. No much larger clone exists at a distance of one base, and base qualities are not known.

General findings and caveats noted by the study authors: Although under 35 CD8+ CDR3 sequences were shared by patients and controls, these sequences appeared highly expressed in patients and within the immunodominant clones of patients. No significant difference in CD8+ Simpson's diversity was found between patients and healthy controls (P=0.060).

V and J are truncated by 5 bases and 7 bases respectively, leaving an intervening sequence of 17 bases. According to the germline V gene (reference sequence), CDR1 reads LNHDA and CDR2 reads SQIVND. The CDR3 runs 15 amino acids, cysteine and phenylalanine included. Only CDR3 DNA remains: 45 bases, in frame from the first base. In this study, sorted CD4+ and CD8+ T cells from the blood of healthy subjects and of severe aplastic anemia patients had their TCR repertoires deep-sequenced. Ficoll-Paque density gradient centrifugation was used to isolate peripheral blood mononuclear cells. CD4+ and CD8+ T cells were sorted by FACS or magnetic beads before DNA extraction. Genomic DNA served as template for TCR beta VDJ combination and CDR3 sequence profiling. An Illumina HiSeq 2000 was the platform used for TCR repertoire sequencing. The authors' pipeline ran thus. Repertoires were assessed using TRBV/TRBJ rearrangement plots, CDR3 size and DJ length profiles, and Simpson's diversity index. The most abundant DNA sequence in the deep sequencing data was defined as the immunodominant clone. CDR3 amino acid sequences were screened for sharing across subjects and were compared with published repertoires and the VDJdb database. Through fastp at Q25 and MiXCR, TCRdb rebuilt clones from the public reads, retaining in-frame beta chains. All rows with the same CDR3 protein become a single entry with the most common DNA and genes. It is TCRdb's table, rather than the study itself, that gives the V and J calls and clone size. The sample has hundreds of thousands of distinct CDR3 sequences on record, about two thirds of them singletons. The ten largest clonotypes hold less than 4% of the sample.

The chain employs TRBV19 and TRBJ1-4; perhaps TRBD1 is the D gene, with 6 bases matching. Input material: sorted CD4+, CD8+, or CD8+CD57+ T cells (not recorded which) from PBMCs. The TCR comes from a human donor in good health, serving as a control. In nucleotides, the sequence is TGTGCCAGTAGTCGCGGGGGCGTTGCGCGTGAAAAACTGTTTTTT. This is translated as CASSRGGVAREKLFF.